This T cell receptor beta chain was identified during a study of T cell responses to AZD1222 COVID-19 vaccine. In the study overall: Second-dose intervals near 4 or 12 weeks were combined.

Deletions cut 8 bases from V and 3 bases from J, with 20 bases between. Germline V gives CDR1 LGHDT, CDR2 YNNKEL (reference sequence). CDR3 length: 15 amino acids. Study-wide results and limits: There were repertoire samples only from the period after the peak T cell response. Possibly, clonal diversity was underestimated; donors were largely white British and included more females.

The data were produced by immunoSEQ multiplex PCR, yet TCRdb's version contains in-frame clones alone and is incomplete. The sample has about 140,000 clones, around nine tenths seen once. In the case of this clone: Its antigen is unidentified.

The J gene is TRBJ2-7, the V gene TRBV3-1 (or the pseudogene TRBV3-2); TRBD2 is a possible D gene (7 bases). The TCR originated in an adult in good health. Source: peripheral blood, taken on day 0 of AZD1222 vaccination. The CDR3 is CASARGGLKYYEQYF. The DNA of the CDR3 is TGTGCCAGCGCCAGAGGGGGACTAAAATACTACGAGCAGTACTTC.